A single sample is the source of the 20 T cell receptor beta chains below, sequenced in a study of cytomegalovirus exposure and HLA in healthy donors. Amplification used 60 Vbeta primers and 13 Jbeta primers. TCRdb's copy holds only in-frame clones and misses some; the assay was immunoSEQ multiplex PCR. The table has 140,000 to 150,000 clones, 78% seen once. The sample consisted of PBMCs. All receptors come from a female donor in good health and CMV-seronegative.

The chain links TRBV2 to TRBJ2-4; 12 nucleotides line up with TRBD2. CDR3 length: 17 amino acids. CDR1 is SNHLY, CDR2 FYNNEI, per germline. V lost 1 base, J lost 6 bases, and 7 bases stayed unmatched. The CDR3: CASSEGLAGGLGNIQYF. The CDR3 nucleotides are TGTGCCAGCAGTGAAGGGCTAGCGGGAGGGCTCGGAAACATTCAGTACTTC. Filled out from reference TRBV2 and TRBJ2-4, the complete variable domain reads EPEVTQTPSHQVTQMGQEVILRCVPISNHLYFYWYRQILGQKVEFLVSFYNNEISEKSEIFDDQFSVERPDGSNFTLKIRSTKLEDSAMYFCASSEGLAGGLGNIQYFGAGTRLSVL.

V usage is TRBV9 and J usage is TRBJ1-2, with TRBD1 as a possible D gene (6 bases). The CDR3 sequence is 14 residues long. V was trimmed by 6 bases and J by 0 bases, leaving 12 bases between them. The germline CDR1 and CDR2 sequences are SGDLS and YYNGEE. CDR3 coding DNA: TGTGCCAGCACTCGGACAGCTACTAACTATGGCTACACCTTC. Translated: CASTRTATNYGYTF.

The CDR3 nucleotides are TGTGCCACCAGCAGAGAACCAGGGTCGGGACCCCGGGGGACTGAAGCTTTCTTT. Translating it yields CATSREPGSGPRGTEAFF. V gene TRBV15 combines with J gene TRBJ1-1; a weak D match, TRBD1 (5 bases). Germline CDR1 is LNHNV and CDR2 is YYDKDF (reference sequence). The V and J ends lost 0 bases and 5 bases respectively, with 22 bases between them. CDR3 length: 18 residues.

J is TRBJ1-5 and V is TRBV28, with a possible D match to TRBD1 (6 bases). The CDR3 consists of 13 residues. Germline-derived CDR1 and CDR2 are MDHEN and SYDVKM. V lost 5 bases and J 6 bases, leaving 11 bases between the germline ends. CDR3 region: CASSDRFGQPQHF. CDR3 DNA: TGTGCCAGCAGTGACAGGTTCGGTCAGCCCCAGCATTTT.

CDR3 coding DNA: TGTGCCAGCAGCAAGGGCAGGGGGCGCGGAGCTTTCTTT. It encodes CASSKGRGRGAFF. This sequence joins TRBV5-6 and TRBJ1-1; 8 bases match TRBD1. Germline values: CDR1 SGHDT, CDR2 YYEEEE. J was trimmed by 10 bases and V by 4 bases; bases with no gene match: 9. The CDR3 contains 13 residues.

CDR3 residues: CASSKAPRDRGRGWTEAFF. As DNA, the CDR3 is TGTGCCAGCAGCAAAGCTCCCCGGGACAGGGGGCGTGGGTGGACTGAAGCTTTCTTT. The chain couples TRBV21-1 to TRBJ1-1; whether TRBD1, the table's D call, matches the DNA was not checked. TRBV21-1 is flagged as a pseudogene. The CDR3 consists of 19 residues.

The chain couples TRBV30 to TRBJ1-6; D is possibly TRBD1 (5 bases). The germline V gene encodes CDR1 GTSNPN and CDR2 SVGIG (reference sequence). Trimming pared 4 bases from V and 6 bases from J, leaving 10 bases between. The CDR3 runs to 13 residues. As DNA, the CDR3 is TGTGCCTGGAAAGACAGCTTTAATTCACCCCTCCACTTT. This encodes CAWKDSFNSPLHF.

The genes are TRBV28 and TRBJ2-1; 10 bases align to TRBD2. Trimming at V came to 4 bases and at J to 4 bases, leaving 4 bases not matched to a gene. CDR3 length equals 15 residues. Germline V gene data show CDR1 as MDHEN and CDR2 as SYDVKM. The CDR3 nucleotides read TGTGCCAGCAGTTGGACTAGCGGCCAGTACAATGAGCAGTTCTTC. It is translated as CASSWTSGQYNEQFF.

V usage is TRBV7-9 and J usage is TRBJ1-1; D gene unclear. The germline gives CDR1 SEHNR, CDR2 FQNEAQ (reference sequence). CDR3 length: 13 amino acids. The germline V and J ends were trimmed by 5 bases and 5 bases, with 12 bases remaining between them. CDR3: CASSPEGITEAFF. The CDR3 DNA follows: TGTGCCAGCAGCCCCGAGGGTATTACTGAAGCTTTCTTT.

The gene calls are TRBV6-6 and TRBJ2-5; 8 nucleotides align to TRBD2. Germline trimming cut 2 bases from V and 5 bases from J; bases unmatched to any gene: 7. Germline V CDR1 and CDR2: MNHNY, SVGAGI (reference sequence). The CDR3 spans 15 residues. Written as DNA, the CDR3 is TGTGCCAGCAGTTACGTCGGGGGGGTGTCGGAGACCCAGTACTTC. This codes for CASSYVGGVSETQYF.

This rearrangement joins TRBV27 to TRBJ1-5, with 9 bases identical to TRBD1. The CDR3 is made up of 18 amino acids. Germline V CDR1 and CDR2: MNHEY, SMNVEV (reference sequence). The V and J ends lost 2 bases and 2 bases, in that order; junction bases with no gene match: 10. For the CDR3, the DNA is TGTGCCAGCAGTTTAGTGGGACAGGGTGATCTAGGCAATCAGCCCCAGCATTTT. Translation: CASSLVGQGDLGNQPQHF.

This chain links TRBV7-9 with TRBJ2-7; D might be TRBD1 (5 bases). The germline V gene has CDR1 SEHNR and CDR2 FQNEAQ (reference sequence). V lost 10 bases, J lost 6 bases, and 19 bases lay in between. The CDR3 has 13 residues. The CDR3 is CAITGHTASEQYF. In DNA form, the CDR3 reads TGTGCCATAACAGGACATACAGCCTCCGAGCAGTACTTC.

V and J are TRBV5-1 and TRBJ2-3; 7 positions match TRBD2. The CDR3 has 14 residues. V shed 6 bases and J 2 bases; nucleotides not matched to a gene: 6. Germline V gives CDR1 SGHRS, CDR2 YFSETQ. The CDR3: CASKPGLSTDTQYF. Written as DNA, the CDR3 is TGCGCCAGCAAACCGGGACTATCCACAGATACGCAGTATTTT.

V is TRBV2 and J is TRBJ1-1; 7 nucleotides match TRBD1. Trimming at V came to 4 bases and at J to 3 bases, leaving 8 bases not matched to a gene. Germline-derived CDR1 and CDR2 are SNHLY and FYNNEI. The CDR3 runs 15 residues. The chain's CDR3 is CASSVGGRGYTEAFF. The CDR3, as DNA: TGTGCCAGCAGTGTTGGCGGCAGGGGGTACACTGAAGCTTTCTTT.

This sequence joins TRBV11-2 and TRBJ1-3; TRBD1 agrees at 7 bases. There are 16 residues in the CDR3. Germline-derived CDR1 and CDR2 are SGHAT and FQNNGV. Trimming cost V 3 bases and J 1 base; bases outside gene matches: 6. CDR3 nucleotides: TGTGCCAGCAGCTTTATACAGGGGAGATCTGGAAACACCATATATTTT. It translates to CASSFIQGRSGNTIYF.

The chain joins TRBV2 to TRBJ2-1; D remains unclear. From germline, CDR1 is SNHLY and CDR2 FYNNEI. The length of the CDR3 is 17 residues. Trimming removed 7 bases at V and 2 bases at J, with 21 bases between. CDR3 DNA sequence: TGTGCCAGCACCGAACGGAGCCCTGGGTTCCCCTACAATGAGCAGTTCTTC. As protein: CASTERSPGFPYNEQFF.

The rearrangement joins TRBV5-8 to TRBJ1-1; 10 bases are shared with TRBD1. Germline loops: CDR1 SGHTS, CDR2 YDEGEE. This CDR3 spans 15 amino acids. V gave up 4 bases and J gave up 9 bases; unmatched junction bases: 12. CDR3 DNA: TGTGCCAGCAGCGGACAAAGGACAGGGGGATATAAAGCTTTCTTT. Amino acids: CASSGQRTGGYKAFF.

The chain combines TRBV5-6 with TRBJ2-3, with a weak D call TRBD2 (8 bases). From germline, CDR1 is SGHDT and CDR2 YYEEEE. The length of the CDR3 is 17 residues. Trimming took 1 base from V and 4 from J, leaving 19 bases between them. The chain's CDR3 is CASSLKGLGGRPDTQYF. The CDR3 DNA is TGTGCCAGCAGCTTGAAGGGACTAGGGGGCCGACCAGATACGCAGTATTTT. Filled out from reference TRBV5-6 and TRBJ2-3, the complete variable domain reads DAGVTQSPTHLIKTRGQQVTLRCSPKSGHDTVSWYQQALGQGPQFIFQYYEEEERQRGNFPDRFSGHQFPNYSSELNVNALLLGDSALYLCASSLKGLGGRPDTQYFGPGTRLTVL.

The chain links TRBV25-1 to TRBJ1-2; possibly TRBD1 for D (6 bases). Germline loops: CDR1 MGHDK, CDR2 SYGVNS. The CDR3 extends over 13 amino acids. The V end was cut by 4 bases, the J end by 8 bases, with 14 bases between. The CDR3 nucleotides read TGTGCCAGCAGTGGCGGGGGCGTTGGAGGCTACACCTTC. This encodes CASSGGGVGGYTF.

This chain connects TRBV5-1 to TRBJ1-3; D is perhaps TRBD1 (6 bases). CDR1 SGHRS and CDR2 YFSETQ come from the germline V gene. The CDR3 spans 16 residues. Between the trimmed V and J ends, which lost 5 bases and 0 bases, there was a span of 15 bases. The CDR3 nucleotides read TGCGCCAGCAGTCCGACAGGACCTTACTCTGGAAACACCATATATTTT. Amino acids: CASSPTGPYSGNTIYF.